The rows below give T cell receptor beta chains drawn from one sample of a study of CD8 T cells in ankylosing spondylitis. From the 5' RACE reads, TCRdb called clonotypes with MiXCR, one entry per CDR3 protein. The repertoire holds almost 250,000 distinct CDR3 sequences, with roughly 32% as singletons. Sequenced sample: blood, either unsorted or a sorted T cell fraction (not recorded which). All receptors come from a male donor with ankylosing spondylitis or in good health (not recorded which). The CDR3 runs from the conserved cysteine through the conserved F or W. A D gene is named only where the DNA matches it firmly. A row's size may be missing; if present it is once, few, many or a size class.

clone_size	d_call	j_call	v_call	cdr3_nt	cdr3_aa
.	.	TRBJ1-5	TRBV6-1	TGTGCCAGCAGGCGCGCGGGGGATGGCGGTCAGCCCCAGCATTTT	CASRRAGDGGQPQHF
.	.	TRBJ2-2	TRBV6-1	TGTGCCAGCAGTGAAGGACTAGGGGGCTGGACCGGGGAGCTGTTTTTT	CASSEGLGGWTGELFF
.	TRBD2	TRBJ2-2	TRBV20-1	TGCAGTGCTACTTTTAGCGGGGTCACCGGGGAGCTGTTTTTT	CSATFSGVTGELFF
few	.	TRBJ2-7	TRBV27	TGTGCCAGCAGTTTATTACTCGGACAGCTCGCCTCCGAGCAGTACTTC	CASSLLLGQLASEQYF
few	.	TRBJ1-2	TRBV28	TGTGCCAGCAGTTTCGGCAGATCTTCTAACTATGGCTACACCTTC	CASSFGRSSNYGYTF
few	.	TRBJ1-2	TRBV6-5	TGTGCCAGCAGCTCACACAGCGACTCTGGCTACACCTTC	CASSSHSDSGYTF
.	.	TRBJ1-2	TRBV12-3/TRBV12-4	TGTGCCAGCAGTTTCGGACGAGATGGCTACACCTTC	CASSFGRDGYTF
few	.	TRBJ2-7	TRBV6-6	TGTGCCAGCAGTTACGCTAGCCTGTACGAGCAGTACTTC	CASSYASLYEQYF
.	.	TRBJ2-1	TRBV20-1	TGCAGTGCTTCTAGGACGGGGGCTTACAATGAGCAGTTCTTC	CSASRTGAYNEQFF
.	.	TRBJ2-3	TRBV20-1	TGCAGTGCTGTGGCCTGGCGGGGGCGTAGCACAGATACGCAGTATTTT	CSAVAWRGRSTDTQYF
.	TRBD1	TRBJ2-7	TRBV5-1	TGCGCCAGCGCACACAGGGGTGACTACGAGCAGTACTTC	CASAHRGDYEQYF
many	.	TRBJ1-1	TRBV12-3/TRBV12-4	TGTGCCAGCAGTTTGTCGGGGCTGCAAGCTTTCTTT	CASSLSGLQAFF
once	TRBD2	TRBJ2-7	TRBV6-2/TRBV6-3	TGTGCCAGCAGCGGGGGGGTTTTCTCCTACGAGCAGTACTTC	CASSGGVFSYEQYF
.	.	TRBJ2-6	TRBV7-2	TGTGCCAGCAGCCGGACCGTAGGGGCCAACGTCCTGACTTTC	CASSRTVGANVLTF
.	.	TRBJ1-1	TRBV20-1	TGCAGTGCTAAGGGGGGGGGCACTGAAGCTTTCTTT	CSAKGGGTEAFF
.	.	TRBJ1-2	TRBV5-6	TGTGCCAGCAGCTTGGCCGTGGTAGCCACCTCTAACTATGGCTACACCTTC	CASSLAVVATSNYGYTF